Each of the 9 T cell receptor beta chains below was sequenced from the same sample in a study of T cell responses to AZD1222 COVID-19 vaccine. Sequenced by immunoSEQ multiplex PCR; TCRdb stores in-frame clones only, minus some. The data hold 66,000 or so clones, with 79% observed a single time. The source was peripheral blood, collected on day 0 of MenACWY control vaccination. Receptors originate from an adult in good health.

The V and J genes are TRBV12-3 or TRBV12-4 and TRBJ2-5; D not resolved. The CDR3 length is 13 residues. V was pared by 0 bases and J by 4 bases, with 6 bases between. CDR3 residues: CASSLAGTETQYF. The CDR3 region has the DNA TGTGCCAGCAGTTTAGCGGGAACAGAGACCCAGTACTTC.

This clone was found once. The genes are TRBV9 and TRBJ2-2; 8 nucleotides line up with TRBD1. The CDR3 loop spans 15 amino acids. The germline V gene has CDR1 SGDLS and CDR2 YYNGEE. V dropped 3 bases and J dropped 4; count of bases not matched to a gene: 5. CDR3 sequence (DNA): TGTGCCAGCAGCGCGACAGGGGACCCCACCGGGGAGCTGTTTTTT. As protein: CASSATGDPTGELFF.

By share, this clone ranks as medium-sized. The CDR3 DNA reads TGTGCCAGCTCACCAGAAAGGGGGGGTGACTACAATGAGCAGTTCTTC. Its translation: CASSPERGGDYNEQFF. V gene TRBV18 combines with J gene TRBJ2-1, with a tentative D call TRBD2 (7 bases). CDR3 length equals 16 residues. The V end was cut by 2 bases, the J end by 3 bases, with 14 bases between. Germline V gene lookup returns CDR1 KGHSH and CDR2 LQKENI. Together with reference TRBV18 and TRBJ2-1, the CDR3 gives the full variable domain: NAGVMQNPRHLVRRRGQEARLRCSPMKGHSHVYWYRQLPEEGLKFMVYLQKENIIDESGMPKERFSAEFPKEGPSILRIQQVVRGDSAAYFCASSPERGGDYNEQFFGPGTRLTVL.

The rearrangement uses TRBV7-9 and TRBJ2-3; TRBD1 matches at 8 bases. Germline-derived CDR1 and CDR2 are SEHNR and FQNEAQ (reference sequence). Losses at the gene ends were 5 bases for V and 3 bases for J; bases not matched to a gene: 7. CDR3 length: 15 amino acids. The CDR3 sequence is CASSRTGSYTDTQYF. The CDR3 bases are TGTGCCAGCAGCCGGACAGGGAGTTATACAGATACGCAGTATTTT.

The V and J genes are TRBV15 and TRBJ2-7; D gene ambiguous. Germline V gene data show CDR1 as LNHNV and CDR2 as YYDKDF (reference sequence). This CDR3 comprises 14 residues. Trimming pared 0 bases from V and 1 base from J, leaving 7 bases between. In nucleotides, the CDR3 is TGTGCCACCAGCAGAGATGACGGATCCTACGAGCAGTACTTC. Protein product: CATSRDDGSYEQYF.

The chain carries TRBV7-9 and TRBJ2-1; the D gene is possibly TRBD2 (9 bases). The CDR3 covers 17 residues. CDR1 is SEHNR, CDR2 FQNEAQ, per germline (reference sequence). Trimming pared 7 bases from V and 7 bases from J, leaving 26 bases between. CDR3 region: CASTGGAGTSLSNEQFF. The CDR3 DNA reads as TGTGCCAGCACAGGGGGCGCCGGGACTAGCCTATCTAATGAGCAGTTCTTC.

V gene TRBV3-1 (or the pseudogene TRBV3-2) combines with J gene TRBJ2-4, with D tentatively TRBD1 (6 bases). The CDR3 sequence is 16 residues long. Trimming pared 4 bases from V and 0 bases from J, leaving 13 bases between. The germline V gene encodes CDR1 LGHDT and CDR2 YNNKEL (reference sequence). In DNA form, the CDR3 reads TGTGCCAGCAGCCCGAGGACAGTACTAGCCAAAAACATTCAGTACTTC. This encodes CASSPRTVLAKNIQYF.

This chain uses TRBV28 with TRBJ2-7; 10 bases map to TRBD1. The CDR3 runs to 13 residues. Germline lookup yields CDR1 MDHEN and CDR2 SYDVKM. The ends lost 6 bases at V and 4 bases at J; junction bases unmatched: 3. Here the CDR3 reads CASRRQGAYEQYF. CDR3 in DNA: TGTGCCAGCAGACGACAGGGGGCTTACGAGCAGTACTTC.

This chain uses TRBV6-1 with TRBJ1-5; D ambiguous. V was pared by 2 bases and J by 7 bases, with 9 bases between. Germline V lookup: CDR1 MNHNS, CDR2 SASEGT. The CDR3 consists of 13 residues. DNA of the CDR3: TGTGCCAGCAGTGAAAGATCCGCCCAGCCCCAGCATTTT. This codes for CASSERSAQPQHF.